This TCR beta chain was sequenced in a study of blood T cells in healthy people across ages. Whole-study findings and limits: While age rose, TCR beta diversity per million T cells dropped in a roughly linear way.

This clonotype was observed a few times. What it binds is unknown. This CDR3 is built from 18 residues. Trimming took 2 bases from V and 1 from J; bases not matched to a gene: 12. From germline, CDR1 is DFQATT and CDR2 SNEGSKA (reference sequence). Together with a sample-barcoded 5' primer, a J-beta primer mix was included in a second PCR lasting about 6 to 11 cycles. TCRdb reprocessed the 5' RACE reads via MiXCR and lists one record per CDR3 protein. The data contain approximately 1.5 million distinct CDR3 sequences, about 31% of them seen just once; the ten biggest clones take up approximately 10%. The clonotype was recovered from a woman aged 25 to 39 in good health. The sample comprised blood. V and J are TRBV20-1 and TRBJ2-1, with 9 bases matching TRBD2. The DNA for the CDR3 is TGCAGTGCTAGACGGCTCGGCGGGAGGGCCAATTCCTACAATGAGCAGTTCTTC. Translating gives CSARRLGGRANSYNEQFF.